Included here is one T cell receptor beta chain sequence, with context. No cognate antigen has been identified for it. Base qualities are not provided; no much larger clone lies one nucleotide away. Sequencing was performed on an Illumina HiSeq 2500. Quantitative 5'-RACE with molecular barcodes was used to prepare TCR beta libraries. The study's processing was this. Disease-linked TCR variants were identified with a new computational method built on a probabilistic model of VDJ rearrangement. The public sequencing data were trimmed at Q25 with fastp and processed into clonotypes with MiXCR by TCRdb, which kept only in-frame beta chains. Rows with a matching CDR3 protein are joined into one entry that keeps the most common DNA and genes. For this entry, the V and J calls and clone size follow TCRdb and not the study's own pipeline. This sample comprises about 420,000 distinct CDR3 sequences, 20% to 25% of them detected only once. Approximately 16% of the sample lies in the top ten.

The source of the sample is a study of CD8 T cells in ankylosing spondylitis (dated by TCRdb to the late 2010s). Broadly, across the study: T cell receptor beta repertoires were profiled in healthy donors and ankylosing spondylitis patients so that disease-linked TCR variants could be found. The whole study cohort included over a hundred healthy donors and 20 to 30 ankylosing spondylitis patients. Peripheral blood was sampled, and synovial fluid was additionally collected from ankylosing spondylitis patients. Broad study findings and their caveats: The disease-linked clones were reported to be significantly enriched in matched synovial fluid samples from ankylosing spondylitis patients. Some motif variants had previously been reported in the synovial fluid and blood of reactive arthritis patients, which suggests shared mechanisms of disease initiation. Blood from ankylosing spondylitis patients appeared to be characterized by a TCR beta motif made up of under ten highly homologous amino acid variants. The disease-linked clones showed a CD8+ phenotype and occurred at relatively low frequencies in peripheral blood.

V is trimmed back by 4 bases and J by 4 bases, and the junction contains 9 bases that no gene match accounts for. Per the germline V gene, SQVTM is the CDR1 and ANQGSEA is the CDR2. Including cysteine and phenylalanine, the CDR3 has 15 amino acids. The entry retains the CDR3 DNA only, 45 bases that are in frame from base 1. The sequence is built from TRBV29-1 and TRBJ2-3; 9 bases in the junction line up with TRBD1. What was sequenced was blood, either unsorted or a sorted T cell fraction (not recorded which). The source of this sequence is a male donor with ankylosing spondylitis. The CDR3 protein is CSVVDWDRVSDTQYF. The nucleotide sequence reads TGCAGCGTTGTGGATTGGGACAGGGTCTCAGATACGCAGTATTTT.